The 24 T cell receptor beta chains reported below all come from one sample, sequenced in a study of shared clonotypes between healthy human individuals. The method was immunoSEQ multiplex PCR; TCRdb's version includes in-frame clones alone and lacks a portion of them. The repertoire holds about 1.4 million clones, with roughly 96% as singletons. Sequencing was carried out using naive CD4+ T cells sorted from blood. The subset: CD45RA+ positively selected. These receptors all come from a man aged 25-45 years in good health.

The chain combines TRBV29-1 with TRBJ2-5; perhaps TRBD2 as D (5 bases). This CDR3 has 13 amino acids. V was pared by 7 bases and J by 1 base, with 13 bases between. From germline, CDR1 is SQVTM and CDR2 ANQGSEA. This CDR3 reads CSESRAAQETQYF. As DNA, the CDR3 is TGCAGCGAATCGAGGGCCGCCCAAGAGACCCAGTACTTC.

The chain recombines TRBV5-1 with TRBJ2-1; the match to TRBD2 covers 10 bases. The V gene's germline CDR1 is SGHRS and CDR2 YFSETQ. V dropped 1 base and J dropped 2; count of bases not matched to a gene: 9. The CDR3 contains 18 residues. CDR3: CASSLRAGGSGAYNEQFF. CDR3 nucleotides: TGCGCCAGCAGCTTGCGAGCGGGGGGGTCCGGTGCCTACAATGAGCAGTTCTTC.

The V call is TRBV19, the J call TRBJ2-5, with D perhaps TRBD2 (6 bases). The CDR3 loop spans 14 amino acids. The ends were cut back, 5 bases at V and 5 bases at J, with 15 bases in the middle. From germline, CDR1 is LNHDA and CDR2 SQIVND (reference sequence). CDR3 DNA sequence: TGTGCCAGTAGTGCCGGGAGTGGGAGGGAGACCCAGTACTTC. Amino acid sequence: CASSAGSGRETQYF.

CDR3 nucleotides: TGCGCCAGCGGGAAAGTCGTAGGCTCCTACAATGAGCAGTTCTTC. It is translated as CASGKVVGSYNEQFF. The chain couples TRBV10-2 to TRBJ2-1; D gene uncertain. This CDR3 has 15 amino acids. Trimming took off 8 bases at V and 0 bases at J, with 14 bases between the two ends. Germline values: CDR1 WSHSY, CDR2 SAAADI.

J is TRBJ1-2 and V is TRBV27; perhaps TRBD1 as D (6 bases). In germline, CDR1 is MNHEY, CDR2 SMNVEV (reference sequence). This CDR3 region has 16 residues. V lost 2 bases, J lost 8 bases, and 21 bases lay in between. CDR3 region: CASSLTFRGVGMGYTF. The CDR3 region has the DNA TGTGCCAGCAGTTTAACCTTTAGGGGGGTCGGTATGGGCTACACCTTC.

The rearrangement links TRBV19 to TRBJ1-1; D may be TRBD1 (5 bases). CDR3 length equals 11 residues. V was shortened by 9 bases and J by 11 bases, with 16 bases between the two germline ends. Germline values: CDR1 LNHDA, CDR2 SQIVND (reference sequence). The CDR3 coding sequence is TGTGCCAGCAAGGGAGGGGATCGGGCTTTCTTT. Encoded protein: CASKGGDRAFF.

This clone is a singleton in its sample. The chain uses TRBV5-1 and TRBJ2-7, with TRBD1 identical over 9 bases. The CDR3 runs 16 residues. J was trimmed by 7 bases and V by 0 bases; bases with no gene match: 11. From germline, CDR1 is SGHRS and CDR2 YFSETQ. The CDR3 DNA sequence: TGCGCCAGCAGCTTGGTGATCGGACAGGGGCATGAAGAGCAGTACTTC. As protein: CASSLVIGQGHEEQYF.

This clone was found once. The chain carries TRBV27 and TRBJ2-1; D is perhaps TRBD1 (6 bases). The CDR3 has 14 amino acids. V lost 2 bases and J lost 7, with 12 bases in between. Germline V gives CDR1 MNHEY, CDR2 SMNVEV (reference sequence). The CDR3 here is CASSLVARGNEQFF. Written as DNA, the CDR3 is TGTGCCAGCAGTTTAGTAGCGAGGGGGAATGAGCAGTTCTTC.

The table lists this clone with a count of one. The chain is built from TRBV7-2 and TRBJ2-2; D unclear. The CDR3 totals 11 residues. CDR1 is SGHTA and CDR2 is FQGNSA in the germline V gene. With 7 bases removed from V and 9 bases from J, the gap between germline ends came to 9 bases. As DNA, the CDR3 is TGTGCCAGCACCAAAAGCCGGGAGCTGTTTTTT. It specifies CASTKSRELFF.

CDR3 sequence reads: CATGLGSDTQYF. CDR3 DNA: TGTGCCACAGGCCTCGGGTCAGATACGCAGTATTTT. The chain carries TRBV10-3 and TRBJ2-3; D remains unclear. Trimming removed 10 bases from V and 4 bases from J, with 12 bases in between. Germline lookup yields CDR1 ENHRY and CDR2 SYGVKD. This CDR3 spans 12 amino acids.

The chain carries TRBV7-2 and TRBJ2-2; D unclear. The germline V gene has CDR1 SGHTA and CDR2 FQGNSA. Between the trimmed V and J ends, which lost 1 base and 4 bases, there was a span of 4 bases. The CDR3 totals 13 residues. CDR3 bases: TGTGCCAGCAGCTTAGACAGCACCGGGGAGCTGTTTTTT. Residues: CASSLDSTGELFF.

The chain links TRBV7-8 to TRBJ1-4, with D perhaps TRBD1 (5 bases). With 0 bases removed from V and 5 bases from J, the gap between germline ends came to 10 bases. Germline V gene sequence: CDR1 SGHVS, CDR2 FQNEAQ. The CDR3 has 15 residues. Here the CDR3 reads CASSLAGGENEKLFF. The CDR3 DNA is TGTGCCAGCAGCTTAGCGGGAGGGGAAAATGAAAAACTGTTTTTT.

The chain employs TRBV18 and TRBJ1-4, with TRBD1 as a possible D gene (6 bases). The CDR3 extends over 15 amino acids. The germline CDR1 and CDR2 sequences are KGHSH and LQKENI. The V end was cut by 3 bases, the J end by 3 bases, with 11 bases between. The CDR3 nucleotides are TGTGCCAGCTCACCGCGACAGGAACCTAATGAAAAACTGTTTTTT. It specifies CASSPRQEPNEKLFF.

This clone was picked up a small number of times. The chain joins TRBV10-1 to TRBJ1-1, with D hard to call. V lost 9 bases to trimming and J lost 6 bases, with 14 bases between them. There are 12 residues in the CDR3. The germline V gene has CDR1 WNHNN and CDR2 SYGVQD (reference sequence). The CDR3 bases are TGCGCCAGTTCAGACGGGTGGGCTGAAGCTTTCTTT. It translates to CASSDGWAEAFF.

This chain joins TRBV2 and TRBJ1-5; D may be TRBD1 (5 bases). Trimming shortened V by 6 bases and J by 3 bases, and 12 bases separated the two germline ends. Per germline, CDR1 SNHLY and CDR2 FYNNEI. This CDR3 region has 14 residues. The CDR3 spells CASRGIRDNQPQHF. In DNA, the CDR3 is TGTGCCAGCAGAGGAATCAGGGACAATCAGCCCCAGCATTTT.

The rearrangement links TRBV7-2 to TRBJ1-3; D uncertain. This CDR3 is 14 amino acids long. V lost 1 base and J lost 2, with 6 bases in between. In germline, CDR1 is SGHTA, CDR2 FQGNSA. This CDR3 reads CASSLGIAGNTIYF. CDR3 coding DNA: TGTGCCAGCAGCTTAGGAATCGCTGGAAACACCATATATTTT.

The CDR3 DNA reads TGCAGTGCCCACCTTTACAATGAGCAGTTCTTC. This gives the protein CSAHLYNEQFF. The chain recombines TRBV20-1 with TRBJ2-1; D is unresolved. The CDR3 covers 11 residues. Germline V gene lookup returns CDR1 DFQATT and CDR2 SNEGSKA (reference sequence). The V gene lost 6 bases and the J gene lost 4 bases, with 7 bases spanning the gap.

The rearrangement links TRBV28 to TRBJ2-7; 10 bases are shared with TRBD1. The V and J ends lost 6 bases and 1 base, in that order; junction bases with no gene match: 6. The CDR3 loop spans 15 amino acids. From germline, CDR1 is MDHEN and CDR2 SYDVKM. The CDR3 sequence is CASSQGTGVSYEQYF. Written as DNA, the CDR3 is TGTGCCAGCAGCCAAGGGACAGGGGTTTCCTACGAGCAGTACTTC.

The chain recombines TRBV2 with TRBJ2-7, with TRBD1 matching 8 bases. The CDR3 contains 14 residues. The V gene end was trimmed by 4 bases and the J gene end by 2 bases; junction bases not matched to a gene: 4. Germline V lookup: CDR1 SNHLY, CDR2 FYNNEI. Written as DNA, the CDR3 is TGTGCCAGCAGTGGGGGACAGGCAGCCTACGAGCAGTACTTC. Amino acid sequence: CASSGGQAAYEQYF.

This chain uses TRBV28 with TRBJ2-7; 9 positions match TRBD2. The CDR3 consists of 15 residues. J gave up 3 bases and V 7 bases, and 10 bases lay outside the gene matches. Germline values: CDR1 MDHEN, CDR2 SYDVKM. Written as DNA, the CDR3 is TGTGCCAGCATAGCGGGAGCGCCGACAAACTACGAGCAGTACTTC. Protein product: CASIAGAPTNYEQYF.

The chain recombines TRBV27 with TRBJ2-3, with TRBD2 matching over 9 bases. Unmatched junction bases numbered 4, after V lost 3 bases and J lost 0 bases. Looked up from germline, CDR1 is MNHEY and CDR2 is SMNVEV (reference sequence). There are 16 residues in the CDR3. The CDR3 region has the DNA TGTGCCAGCAGTTTTCTCCTAGCGGGGAGCACAGATACGCAGTATTTT. Amino acids: CASSFLLAGSTDTQYF.

The chain's CDR3 is CASSSGVAKHNEQFF. The CDR3 DNA reads as TGTGCCAGCAGCTCGGGGGTAGCGAAACACAATGAGCAGTTCTTC. This chain connects TRBV5-4 to TRBJ2-1, with D tentatively TRBD2 (6 bases). Germline V gives CDR1 SGHNT, CDR2 YYREEE (reference sequence). The CDR3 is 15 residues long. Trimming shortened V by 3 bases and J by 5 bases, and 15 bases separated the two germline ends.

This sequence joins TRBV18 and TRBJ2-5, with 10 bases that match TRBD2. Germline-derived CDR1 and CDR2 are KGHSH and LQKENI. The CDR3 spans 17 residues. V shed 0 bases and J 5 bases; nucleotides not matched to a gene: 9. CDR3 in amino acids: CASSPPAAGGPWETQYF. The DNA of the CDR3 is TGTGCCAGCTCACCACCGGCAGCGGGAGGGCCATGGGAGACCCAGTACTTC.

This chain connects TRBV30 to TRBJ2-7, with D unresolved. Germline V gene lookup returns CDR1 GTSNPN and CDR2 SVGIG (reference sequence). The CDR3 sequence is 13 residues long. The V end lost 5 bases, the J end lost 6 bases, and 17 bases lay between the germline ends. CDR3: CAWFPGGSGEQYF. CDR3 DNA sequence: TGTGCCTGGTTCCCTGGTGGCTCCGGCGAGCAGTACTTC.